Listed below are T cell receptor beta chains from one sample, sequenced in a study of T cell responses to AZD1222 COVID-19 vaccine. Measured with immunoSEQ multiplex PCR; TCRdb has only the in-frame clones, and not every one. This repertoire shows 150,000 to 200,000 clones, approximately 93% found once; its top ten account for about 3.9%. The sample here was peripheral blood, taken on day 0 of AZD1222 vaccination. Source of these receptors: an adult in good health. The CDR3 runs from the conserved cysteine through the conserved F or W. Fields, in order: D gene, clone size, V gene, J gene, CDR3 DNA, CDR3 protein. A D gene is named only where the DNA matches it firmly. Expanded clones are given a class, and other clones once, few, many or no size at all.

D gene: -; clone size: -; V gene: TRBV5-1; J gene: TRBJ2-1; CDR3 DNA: TGCGCCAGCAGCTTGGATTCTAGCTCCTACAATGAGCAGTTCTTC; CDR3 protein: CASSLDSSSYNEQFF
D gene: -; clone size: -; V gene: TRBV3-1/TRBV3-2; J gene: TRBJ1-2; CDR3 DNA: TGTGCCAGCAGCCAAGGAAACGCAATTTATGGCTACACCTTC; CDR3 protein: CASSQGNAIYGYTF
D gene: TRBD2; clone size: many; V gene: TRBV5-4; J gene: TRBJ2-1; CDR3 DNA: TGTGCCAGCGGTTGGCGGGGGGTCGGATACAATGAGCAGTTCTTC; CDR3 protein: CASGWRGVGYNEQFF
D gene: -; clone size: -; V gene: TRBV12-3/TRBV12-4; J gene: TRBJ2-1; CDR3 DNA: TGTGCCAGCAGAAGACAGGTTGATGAGCAGTTCTTC; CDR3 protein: CASRRQVDEQFF
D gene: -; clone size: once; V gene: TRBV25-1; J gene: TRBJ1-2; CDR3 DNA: TGTGCCAGCAGTTCCGGGGAGATCACATTTGATGGCTACACCTTC; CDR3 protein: CASSSGEITFDGYTF
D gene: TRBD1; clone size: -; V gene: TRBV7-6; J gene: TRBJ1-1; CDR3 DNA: TGTGCCAGCAGCTTAGCATCCTGGACAGGCCACACTGAAGCTTTCTTT; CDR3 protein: CASSLASWTGHTEAFF
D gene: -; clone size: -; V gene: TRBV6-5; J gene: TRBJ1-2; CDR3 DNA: TGTGCCAGCAGTTACTCGAGCCCCCGGAGGGACTATGGCTACACCTTC; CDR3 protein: CASSYSSPRRDYGYTF
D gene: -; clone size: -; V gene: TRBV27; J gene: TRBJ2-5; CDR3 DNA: TGTGCCAGCAGTGGACCGGGTAGGGGGGCGACCCAGTACTTC; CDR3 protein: CASSGPGRGATQYF
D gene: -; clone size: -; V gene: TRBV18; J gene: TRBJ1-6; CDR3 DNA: TGTGCCAGCTCGGCAAACAGGGACTCACCCCTCCACTTT; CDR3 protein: CASSANRDSPLHF
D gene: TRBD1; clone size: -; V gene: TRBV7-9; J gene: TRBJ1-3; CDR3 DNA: TGTGCCAGCAGCTTGAATCGGGACAGGTCAACCTTCTCTGGAAACACCATATATTTT; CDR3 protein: CASSLNRDRSTFSGNTIYF
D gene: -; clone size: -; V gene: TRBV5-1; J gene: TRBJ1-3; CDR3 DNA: TGCGCCAGCAGGGGAGAGCAGAGAGGAAACACCATATATTTT; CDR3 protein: CASRGEQRGNTIYF
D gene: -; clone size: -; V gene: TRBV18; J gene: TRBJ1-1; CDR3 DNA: TGTGCCAGCTCTCACGAGGTGACTGCCTTAAGAGAAGCTTTCTTT; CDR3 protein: CASSHEVTALREAFF
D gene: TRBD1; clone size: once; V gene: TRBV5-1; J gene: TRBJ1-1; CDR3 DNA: TGCGCCAGCAGCTCATTCCAGACAGGGGCTTCGAACACTGAAGCTTTCTTT; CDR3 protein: CASSSFQTGASNTEAFF
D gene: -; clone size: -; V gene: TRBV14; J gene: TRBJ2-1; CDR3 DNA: TGTGCCAGCAGCCCCCGATGGTCGGCAGGGAGGAATGAGCAGTTCTTC; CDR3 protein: CASSPRWSAGRNEQFF
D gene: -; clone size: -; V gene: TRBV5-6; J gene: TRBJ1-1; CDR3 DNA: TGTGCCAGCAGCTCATTCAAATTAAACACTGAAGCTTTCTTT; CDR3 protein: CASSSFKLNTEAFF
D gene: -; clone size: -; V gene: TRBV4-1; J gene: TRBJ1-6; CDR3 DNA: TGCGCCAGCAGCCTTCCGTATTCACCCCTCCACTTT; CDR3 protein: CASSLPYSPLHF
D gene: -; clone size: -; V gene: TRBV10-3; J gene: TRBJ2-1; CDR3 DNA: TGTGCCATCAGTAACAGCTCCTACAATGAGCAGTTCTTC; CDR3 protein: CAISNSSYNEQFF